This TCR beta chain is from a study of beta chain features in type 1 diabetes (dated by TCRdb to the late 2010s). Study-wide context: Mean age, gender distribution, total cell number and subset yield did not differ between patients and healthy donors. A total of 107,917,701 sorted cells were examined across all samples, and the number of cells per subset was strongly correlated with RNA yield. In the study, recently diagnosed type 1 diabetes patients and matched healthy donors were compared on the TCRB repertoires of their sorted circulating CD4+ T cell subsets. Naive and central memory subsets were obtained from all 28 donors, but regulatory and stem cell-like memory subsets were isolated from only 8 patients and roughly eight healthy donors.

Overall study results and their limits: Naive, central memory and regulatory TCRB repertoires appeared more similar among patients than among healthy donors. Because small numbers of individuals were included in the HLA sub-analyses, any influence of HLA type on TCRB rearrangement was left unresolved. At VDJ recombination sites, type 1 diabetes patients had fewer insertions and more deleted nucleotides, which implies abnormalities in thymic rearrangement. Type 1 diabetes patients showed a moderate but significant shortening of TCRB CDR3 length in all four CD4+ subsets. PCR may preferentially amplify shorter templates, but because patient and control samples were amplified and corrected together, any resulting skew would affect both groups equally. Because cDNA rather than genomic DNA was sequenced, highly expressing activated cells could have been over-represented, although no difference in activation and CD3 levels was found between groups.

The entire amount of isolated RNA was reverse transcribed using the High Capacity cDNA Reverse Transcription Kit, so the sequenced TCRB transcripts were expressed ones. Deep immunoSEQ sequencing was applied to naive, central memory and regulatory T cell samples, giving an average of about 3.57 million total reads per sample. After sorted cells were lysed in RLT buffer, RNA was extracted with DNase-treated RNeasy Micro or Mini kits, with the choice depending on cell number. To prevent cross-contamination, every cell subset was processed on its own, while patient and healthy donor samples were processed together. TCRB sequences were amplified from cDNA with the immunoSEQ multiplex PCR, producing 87-bp fragments spanning the CDR3 region. Amplicons were sequenced on the Illumina HiSeq platform. The source study handled its data this way. PCR bias was corrected computationally using synthetic template baselines, and reads within Hamming distance 2 were collapsed, with unmergeable singletons discarded. Reads were aligned to IMGT to assign V, D and J genes, CDR3 length, and insertions or deletions at six rearrangement sites. Within each subset, clonotype counts were normalized to sorted cell number, after which true diversity and Gini coefficients were computed with the tcR R package. The overlap coefficient, calculated on TCRB nucleotide sequences, was used to measure repertoire sharing. Out-of-frame TCRB sequences from naive cells were analyzed as a proxy for the pre-selection repertoire. The source is immuneACCESS, and TCRdb retained only in-frame sequences with V and J called. Part of the clones is not carried over; for the studies checked, unresolved V genes explain less than half of this, and the remainder is unexplained. V and J calls and clone size are as listed in that table; D and trimming were resolved from the DNA. This sample holds approximately 730,000 clones; roughly an eighth were observed only once. About 0.02% of the sample is taken by the ten largest.

A single peripheral blood draw of approximately 0.11 L on average was collected from each donor into heparinised tubes. A BD FACSAria II was used to sort naive, central memory, regulatory and stem cell-like memory CD4+ T cells with a panel that included CD45RO, CCR7, CD25, CD127, CD95 and CD27. All sorted populations exceeded 98% purity. PBMCs were isolated immediately by Lymphoprep density gradient centrifugation and stained directly without culture. To minimize batch effects, samples were stained and sorted in pairs, one healthy donor with one patient per experiment. The sample holds a few counts of this clone. The target of this receptor is not known. Base qualities are not at hand, and no much larger clone is one base apart. This sequence was found in a man between 18 and 35 years old with type 1 diabetes. The sample was naive CD4+ T cells from blood. Per the publication, the cell subset or site label means: true naive CD4+ T cells.

The CDR3 region: CASSGVTGYNEQFF. The DNA sequence is as follows: TGTGCCAGCAGTGGCGTGACAGGGTACAATGAGCAGTTCTTC. The V gene is TRBV2 and the J gene is TRBJ2-1, and 7 junctional nucleotides match TRBD1. The CDR3 runs 14 amino acids, cysteine and phenylalanine included. Only the CDR3 part of the read is kept: 42 bases, read in frame from the first base. Germline trimming: 4 bases from V, 4 bases from J; junction bases outside gene matches: 4. Taken from the germline V gene, the CDR1 and CDR2 loops are SNHLY and FYNNEI.